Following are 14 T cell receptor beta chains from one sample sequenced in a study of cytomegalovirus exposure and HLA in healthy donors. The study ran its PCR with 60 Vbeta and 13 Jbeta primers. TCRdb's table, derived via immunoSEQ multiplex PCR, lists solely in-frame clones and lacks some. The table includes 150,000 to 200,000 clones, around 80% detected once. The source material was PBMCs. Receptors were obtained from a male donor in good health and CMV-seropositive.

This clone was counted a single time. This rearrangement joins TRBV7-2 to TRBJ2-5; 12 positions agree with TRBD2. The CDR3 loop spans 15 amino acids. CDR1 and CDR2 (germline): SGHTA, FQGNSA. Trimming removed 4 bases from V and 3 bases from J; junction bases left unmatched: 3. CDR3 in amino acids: CASSYRLAGEETQYF. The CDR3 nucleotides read TGTGCCAGCAGCTATCGACTAGCGGGGGAAGAGACCCAGTACTTC.

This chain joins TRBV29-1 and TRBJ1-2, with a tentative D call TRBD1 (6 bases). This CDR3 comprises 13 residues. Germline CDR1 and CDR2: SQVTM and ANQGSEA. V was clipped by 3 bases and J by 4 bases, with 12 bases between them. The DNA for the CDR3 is TGCAGCGTTGAGGGGGCAGGAGCCTATGGCTACACCTTC. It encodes CSVEGAGAYGYTF.

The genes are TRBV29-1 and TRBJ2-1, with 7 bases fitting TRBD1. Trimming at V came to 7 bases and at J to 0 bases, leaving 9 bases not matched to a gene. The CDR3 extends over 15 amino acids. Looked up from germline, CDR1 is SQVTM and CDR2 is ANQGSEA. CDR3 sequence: CSASQGEGSYNEQFF. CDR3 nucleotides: TGCAGCGCATCCCAGGGGGAAGGCTCCTACAATGAGCAGTTCTTC.

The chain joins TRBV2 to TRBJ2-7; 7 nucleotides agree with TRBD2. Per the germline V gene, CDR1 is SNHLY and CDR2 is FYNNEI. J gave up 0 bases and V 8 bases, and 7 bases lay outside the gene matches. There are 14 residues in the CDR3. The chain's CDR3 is CASHWGGSSYEQYF. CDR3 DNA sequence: TGTGCCAGCCATTGGGGGGGAAGCTCCTACGAGCAGTACTTC.

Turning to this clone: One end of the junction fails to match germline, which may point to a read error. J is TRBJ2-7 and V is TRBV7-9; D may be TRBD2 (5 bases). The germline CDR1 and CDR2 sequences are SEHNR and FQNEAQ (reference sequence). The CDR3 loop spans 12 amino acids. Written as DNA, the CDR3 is TGTTCCAGCAGCGGTCGGTCCTACGAGCAGTACTTC. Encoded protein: CSSSGRSYEQYF.

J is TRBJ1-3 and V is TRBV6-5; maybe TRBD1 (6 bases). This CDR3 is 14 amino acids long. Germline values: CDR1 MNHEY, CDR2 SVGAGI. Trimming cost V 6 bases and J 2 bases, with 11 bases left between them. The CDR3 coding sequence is TGTGCCAGCAGCCAAACAGGGACTGGAAACACCATATATTTT. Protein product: CASSQTGTGNTIYF.

The CDR3 loop reads CASRITANYGYTF. In DNA, the CDR3 is TGTGCCAGCAGAATTACAGCTAACTATGGCTACACCTTC. The rearrangement uses TRBV27 and TRBJ1-2; D gene uncertain. V was clipped by 6 bases and J by 0 bases, with 8 bases between them. The CDR3 has 13 residues. In germline, CDR1 is MNHEY, CDR2 SMNVEV (reference sequence).

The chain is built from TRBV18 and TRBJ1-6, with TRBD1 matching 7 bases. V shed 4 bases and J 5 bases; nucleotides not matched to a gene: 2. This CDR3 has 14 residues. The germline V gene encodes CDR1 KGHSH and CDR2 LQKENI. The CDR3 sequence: CASSRDRNNSPLHF. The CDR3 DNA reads TGTGCCAGCTCACGGGACAGAAATAATTCACCCCTCCACTTT.

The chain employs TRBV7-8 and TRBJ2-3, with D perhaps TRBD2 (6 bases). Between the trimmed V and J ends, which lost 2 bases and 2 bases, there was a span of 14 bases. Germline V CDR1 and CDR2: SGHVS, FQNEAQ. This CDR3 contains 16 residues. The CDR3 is CASSLRRDLLTDTQYF. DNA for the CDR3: TGTGCCAGCAGCTTACGCCGGGACTTACTCACAGATACGCAGTATTTT.

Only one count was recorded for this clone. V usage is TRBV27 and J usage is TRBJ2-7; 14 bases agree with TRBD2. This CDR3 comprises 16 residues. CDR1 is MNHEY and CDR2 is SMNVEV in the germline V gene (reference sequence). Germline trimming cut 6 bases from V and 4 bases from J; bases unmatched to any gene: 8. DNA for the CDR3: TGTGCCAGCAGCTCCGGGACTAGCGGGAGTGGTTACGAGCAGTACTTC. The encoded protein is CASSSGTSGSGYEQYF.

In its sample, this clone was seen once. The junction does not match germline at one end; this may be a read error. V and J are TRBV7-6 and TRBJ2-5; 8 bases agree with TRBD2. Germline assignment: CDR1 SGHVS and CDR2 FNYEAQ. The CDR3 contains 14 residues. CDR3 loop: CASSVAGTSMTQYF. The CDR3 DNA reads TGTGCCAGCAGCGTAGCCGGGACTAGTATGACCCAGTACTTC.

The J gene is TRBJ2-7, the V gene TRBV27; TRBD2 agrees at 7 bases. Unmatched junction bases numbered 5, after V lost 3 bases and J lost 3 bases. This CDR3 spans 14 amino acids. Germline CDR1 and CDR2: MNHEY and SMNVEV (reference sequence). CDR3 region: CASSFKREGYEQYF. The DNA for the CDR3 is TGTGCCAGCAGTTTCAAAAGGGAGGGCTACGAGCAGTACTTC.

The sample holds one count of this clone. The CDR3 here is CASSRPERVPYNEQFF. The DNA for the CDR3 is TGTGCCAGCAGTCGTCCGGAGCGGGTACCCTACAATGAGCAGTTCTTC. This chain joins TRBV27 and TRBJ2-1; D might be TRBD2 (6 bases). The germline V gene encodes CDR1 MNHEY and CDR2 SMNVEV (reference sequence). V lost 5 bases, J lost 2 bases, and 16 bases lay in between. The CDR3 consists of 16 residues.

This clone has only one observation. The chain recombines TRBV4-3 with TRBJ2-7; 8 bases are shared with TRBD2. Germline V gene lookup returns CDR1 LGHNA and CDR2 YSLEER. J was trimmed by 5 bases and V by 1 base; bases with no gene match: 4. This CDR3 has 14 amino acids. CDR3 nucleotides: TGCGCCAGCAGCCAAGCCGGGAGGGCCCACGAGCAGTACTTC. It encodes CASSQAGRAHEQYF.